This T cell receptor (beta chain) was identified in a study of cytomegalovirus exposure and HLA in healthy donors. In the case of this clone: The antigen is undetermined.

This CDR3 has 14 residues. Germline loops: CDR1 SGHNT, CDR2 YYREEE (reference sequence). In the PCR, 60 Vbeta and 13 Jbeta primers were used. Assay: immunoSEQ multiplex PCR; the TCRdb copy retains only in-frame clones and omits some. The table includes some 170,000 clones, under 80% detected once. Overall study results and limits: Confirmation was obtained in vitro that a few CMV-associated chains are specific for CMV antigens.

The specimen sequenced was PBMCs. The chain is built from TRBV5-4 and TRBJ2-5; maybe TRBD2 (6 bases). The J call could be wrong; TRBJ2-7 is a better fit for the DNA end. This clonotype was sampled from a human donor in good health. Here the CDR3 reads CASSLGGVAIEQYF. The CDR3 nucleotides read TGTGCCAGCAGCTTGGGGGGGGTTGCCATCGAGCAGTACTTC.